This note documents a single TCR beta chain sequence. Its antigen is undetermined. At one end, the junction sequence differs from germline, possibly due to a read error. CDR3 and TCR beta VDJ profiling relied on genomic DNA as the template. One entry per CDR3 protein results from TCRdb running MiXCR on the reads. The table records about 200,000 distinct CDR3 sequences, 65% of them present only once. Previously, flow cytometry had revealed CD8+CD57+ cell expansion in the patients chosen for sequencing. The blood sampling took place in patients who had so far received no therapy. This entry belongs to a study of CD8+CD57+ T cells in acquired aplastic anemia. Study observations and caveats: Between patients and controls, about 30 CD8+ CDR3 sequences were found in common.

Per the germline V gene, CDR1 is KGHDR and CDR2 is SFDVKD. The CDR3 spans 14 residues. Sequencing was carried out using sorted CD4+, CD8+, or CD8+CD57+ T cells (not recorded which) from PBMCs. J is TRBJ2-5 and V is TRBV24-1; 7 positions agree with TRBD2. This receptor was taken from a human donor with aplastic anemia. Here the CDR3 reads CAISVSGRGETQYF. CDR3 DNA: TGTGCCATCAGTGTATCAGGGAGGGGAGAGACCCAGTACTTC.